The clone carrying this T cell receptor (beta chain) was recorded a few times. Its antigen is undetermined. The data were obtained in a study of post-analysis software for immune sequencing data. Study-wide results and caveats: When patients were compared with controls, four to six TRBV segments were more frequent, TRBV5-6, TRBV5-1 and TRBV20-1 among them. A significant reduction in normalized Chao1 diversity was observed in multiple sclerosis patients versus controls.

Unique molecular identifiers featured in each of the TCR beta cDNA libraries. TCRdb reanalysed the PCR reads using MiXCR and keeps one entry per CDR3 protein. The top ten clones hold more than 1.5% of a sample with fewer than 700,000 distinct CDR3 sequences, around 47% of them seen once. V shed 0 bases and J shed 2 bases, with 12 bases lying between them. Germline values: CDR1 GTSNPN, CDR2 SVGIG (reference sequence). The length of the CDR3 is 15 residues. The chain links TRBV30 to TRBJ2-3; perhaps TRBD2 as D (6 bases). This TCR derives from a girl between 10 and 17 years old with multiple sclerosis. The sequenced sample consisted of blood. The CDR3 DNA reads TGTGCCTGGAGTGTAAAGCGGGCCTCCACAGATACGCAGTATTTT. This translates into CAWSVKRASTDTQYF.